The 25 T cell receptor beta chains in this list originate from one sample, sequenced in a study of OX40 agonist ivuxolimab in advanced cancers. Produced via immunoSEQ multiplex PCR; TCRdb's table is partial and in-frame only. The repertoire holds tens of thousands of clones, with over 85% as singletons. This sample comprised CD4+ or CD8+ T cells sorted from blood, obtained in a trial of the OX40 agonist ivuxolimab. The receptors derive from an adult with an advanced solid tumor such as melanoma, head and neck, liver or kidney cancer.

V gene TRBV7-3 combines with J gene TRBJ1-2, with TRBD1 matching over 10 bases. Per the germline V gene, CDR1 is SGHTA and CDR2 is FQGTGA. V trimming: 5 bases; J trimming: 6 bases; junction bases outside the gene matches: 3. This CDR3 has 13 residues. The DNA of the CDR3 is TGTGCCAGCAGCCCGGACAGGGGGGATGGCTACACCTTC. It specifies CASSPDRGDGYTF.

The genes are TRBV7-2 and TRBJ1-6; possible D gene TRBD1, 5 bases. The V end lost 4 bases, the J end lost 9 bases, and 16 bases lay between the germline ends. Germline V gene data show CDR1 as SGHTA and CDR2 as FQGNSA. This CDR3 is 15 amino acids long. The CDR3 DNA is TGTGCCAGCAGCTCCGGGACGCTAATACGTTCACCCCTCCACTTT. Translated, it gives CASSSGTLIRSPLHF.

The CDR3 spells CASSQDRLEMLGTQYF. DNA of the CDR3: TGTGCCAGCAGCCAAGATCGATTGGAGATGCTTGGGACCCAGTACTTC. The V gene is TRBV14, the J gene TRBJ2-5; D is uncertain. The CDR3 totals 16 residues. The germline V and J ends were trimmed by 0 bases and 7 bases, with 18 bases remaining between them. In germline, CDR1 is SGHDN, CDR2 FVKESK.

The chain is built from TRBV13 and TRBJ1-2; D perhaps matches TRBD1 (5 bases). Germline CDR1 PRHDT, CDR2 FYEKMQ (reference sequence). Trimming stripped 4 bases from V and 0 bases from J, with 15 bases between. The CDR3 spans 16 residues. CDR3 loop: CASSSGVGGPNYGYTF. The CDR3 DNA reads as TGTGCCAGCAGCTCTGGGGTGGGGGGACCTAACTATGGCTACACCTTC.

J is TRBJ1-2 and V is TRBV4-3; TRBD1 is a possible D gene (5 bases). CDR3 length: 17 amino acids. The germline CDR1 and CDR2 sequences are LGHNA and YSLEER. V was trimmed by 0 bases and J by 2 bases, leaving 16 bases between them. The DNA for the CDR3 is TGCGCCAGCAGCCAAGATCCAGGGTACGGCAGCAACTATGGCTACACCTTC. Protein: CASSQDPGYGSNYGYTF.

J is TRBJ1-2 and V is TRBV5-6; D is ambiguous. The V gene lost 4 bases and the J gene lost 4 bases, with 8 bases spanning the gap. CDR3 length equals 12 residues. Germline V gene data show CDR1 as SGHDT and CDR2 as YYEEEE. The CDR3 here is CASSLQSYGYTF. The DNA of the CDR3 is TGTGCCAGCAGCCTCCAGTCCTATGGCTACACCTTC.

The V gene is TRBV5-1, the J gene TRBJ1-2; 8 bases map to TRBD1. V trimming: 0 bases; J trimming: 6 bases; junction bases outside the gene matches: 13. CDR3 size: 17 residues. CDR1 SGHRS and CDR2 YFSETQ come from the germline V gene. CDR3 residues: CASSLDGLVPGGHGYTF. The CDR3 nucleotides read TGCGCCAGCAGCTTGGACGGTTTGGTGCCAGGGGGCCATGGCTACACCTTC.

The rearrangement joins TRBV5-8 to TRBJ2-7, with D possibly matching TRBD1 (5 bases). Germline loops: CDR1 SGHTS, CDR2 YDEGEE. CDR3 length: 14 residues. V was shortened by 0 bases and J by 5 bases, with 12 bases between the two germline ends. Here the CDR3 reads CASSLGGRAHEQYF. The CDR3 DNA is TGTGCCAGCAGCTTGGGAGGCAGGGCCCACGAGCAGTACTTC.

J is TRBJ2-5 and V is TRBV4-1; D may be TRBD1 or TRBD2 (5 bases each). V was pared by 0 bases and J by 5 bases, with 13 bases between. Germline V gives CDR1 MGHRA, CDR2 YSYEKL. CDR3 length: 15 residues. CDR3 loop: CASSQEGREWETQYF. The CDR3, as DNA: TGCGCCAGCAGCCAAGAGGGCAGGGAGTGGGAGACCCAGTACTTC.

The CDR3 loop reads CASRGLLAKNIQYF. The CDR3 nucleotides are TGTGCCAGCAGGGGCCTCTTAGCCAAAAACATTCAGTACTTC. This rearrangement joins TRBV6-1 to TRBJ2-4; no firm D call. V gave up 6 bases and J gave up 0 bases, with 9 bases separating them. The CDR3 sequence is 14 residues long. CDR1 is MNHNS, CDR2 SASEGT, per germline.

By proportion, this clone is medium-sized. This chain links TRBV5-1 with TRBJ2-5, with D perhaps TRBD2 (6 bases). V was shortened by 4 bases and J by 5 bases, with 15 bases between the two germline ends. CDR1 and CDR2 from the germline V gene are SGHRS and YFSETQ. The CDR3 consists of 14 residues. The CDR3 DNA follows: TGCGCCAGCAGCCCCTTGACTAGTTTGGAGACCCAGTACTTC. Translation: CASSPLTSLETQYF.

The chain uses TRBV27 and TRBJ2-6, with D uncertain. Germline V gene lookup returns CDR1 MNHEY and CDR2 SMNVEV (reference sequence). The V gene lost 0 bases and the J gene lost 4 bases, with 4 bases spanning the gap. The CDR3 covers 14 residues. The CDR3 spells CASSLSPGANVLTF. The CDR3 nucleotides read TGTGCCAGCAGTTTATCCCCGGGGGCCAACGTCCTGACTTTC.

This clone has only a few counts. The CDR3: CASSRSITDTQYF. The CDR3 coding sequence is TGTGCCAGCAGCCGAAGCATCACAGATACGCAGTATTTT. The V call is TRBV2, the J call TRBJ2-3; unclear D gene. CDR1 is SNHLY, CDR2 FYNNEI, per germline. The CDR3 contains 13 residues. Trimming shortened V by 6 bases and J by 2 bases, and 9 bases separated the two germline ends.

This chain connects TRBV28 to TRBJ1-6; 7 nucleotides match TRBD1. The CDR3 covers 16 residues. Germline V lookup: CDR1 MDHEN, CDR2 SYDVKM. Losses at the gene ends were 10 bases for V and 4 bases for J; bases not matched to a gene: 13. The CDR3 region is CATERIRGQYNSPLHF. In DNA, the CDR3 is TGTGCCACCGAGAGAATACGGGGACAGTATAATTCACCCCTCCACTTT. Full variable domain (outside the CDR3, taken from reference TRBV28 and TRBJ1-6): DVKVTQSSRYLVKRTGEKVFLECVQDMDHENMFWYRQDPGLGLRLIYFSYDVKMKEKGDIPEGYSVSREKKERFSLILESASTNQTSMYLCATERIRGQYNSPLHFGNGTRLTVT.

This clone came up once. The chain couples TRBV11-3 to TRBJ1-5; the match to TRBD1 covers 7 bases. The CDR3 is made up of 14 amino acids. V was pared by 6 bases and J by 3 bases, with 5 bases of the junction left unmatched. Germline V gene lookup returns CDR1 SGHNT and CDR2 YENEEA. CDR3 residues: CASRLQGLNQPQHF. The CDR3 DNA follows: TGTGCCAGCAGACTACAGGGGCTCAATCAGCCCCAGCATTTT.

The chain links TRBV4-3 to TRBJ2-7; D not resolved. The V and J ends lost 1 base and 3 bases respectively, with 10 bases between them. Germline V gene lookup returns CDR1 LGHNA and CDR2 YSLEER. This CDR3 comprises 14 residues. This CDR3 is CASSQVSFRYEQYF. As DNA, the CDR3 is TGCGCCAGCAGCCAAGTCTCTTTTCGCTACGAGCAGTACTTC.

In its sample, this clone was seen once. This chain joins TRBV27 and TRBJ2-3; D remains unclear. The CDR3 has 14 residues. Germline V lookup: CDR1 MNHEY, CDR2 SMNVEV (reference sequence). V was shortened by 6 bases and J by 2 bases, with 12 bases between the two germline ends. The chain's CDR3 is CASSTTQPTDTQYF. The CDR3, as DNA: TGTGCCAGCAGCACTACCCAGCCCACAGATACGCAGTATTTT.

CDR3 in DNA: TGTGCCAGCAGTGAGTGGCTAGCTGGGAACACCGGGGAGCTGTTTTTT. This codes for CASSEWLAGNTGELFF. V usage is TRBV2 and J usage is TRBJ2-2, with D possibly TRBD2 on 5 matching bases. The CDR3 length is 16 residues. The V gene lost 3 bases and the J gene lost 1 base, with 12 bases spanning the gap. Germline V lookup: CDR1 SNHLY, CDR2 FYNNEI.

V usage is TRBV12-1 and J usage is TRBJ2-7; the D call of TRBD2 is as the table states it, not checked on the DNA. TRBV12-1 has pseudogene status. The CDR3 extends over 11 amino acids. CDR3 coding DNA: TGTGCCAGCCCAGAGACTTACGAGCAGTACGTC. Protein: CASPETYEQYV.

The chain is built from TRBV7-2 and TRBJ2-5, with TRBD1 matching 11 bases. The CDR3 runs to 15 residues. The ends lost 5 bases at V and 5 bases at J; junction bases unmatched: 7. Germline V lookup: CDR1 SGHTA, CDR2 FQGNSA. The CDR3 region is CASSRRTGGAETQYF. In nucleotides, the CDR3 is TGTGCCAGCAGCAGACGGACAGGGGGCGCCGAGACCCAGTACTTC.

V usage is TRBV19 and J usage is TRBJ1-3, with TRBD1 matching over 7 bases. The CDR3 has 17 amino acids. Per the germline V gene, CDR1 is LNHDA and CDR2 is SQIVND (reference sequence). The V and J ends lost 7 bases and 0 bases, in that order; junction bases with no gene match: 12. The chain's CDR3 is CASTPFPGQFSGNTIYF. The CDR3 nucleotides are TGTGCCAGTACCCCTTTTCCGGGACAGTTCTCTGGAAACACCATATATTTT.

The V gene is TRBV7-8, the J gene TRBJ2-5; D perhaps matches TRBD2 (5 bases). Germline V gives CDR1 SGHVS, CDR2 FQNEAQ. With 5 bases removed from V and 3 bases from J, the gap between germline ends came to 16 bases. The CDR3 covers 15 residues. The CDR3 spells CASSNYGPREETQYF. In DNA form, the CDR3 reads TGTGCCAGCAGCAACTATGGACCGAGGGAAGAGACCCAGTACTTC. Based on the CDR3 plus reference TRBV7-8 and TRBJ2-5, the full variable domain is GAGVSQSPRYKVAKRGQDVALRCDPISGHVSLFWYQQALGQGPEFLTYFQNEAQLDKSGLPSDRFFAERPEGSVSTLKIQRTQQEDSAVYLCASSNYGPREETQYFGPGTRLLVL.

This clone was seen a handful of times. The J gene is TRBJ2-1, the V gene TRBV7-3; TRBD2 matches at 9 bases. V lost 5 bases, J lost 1 base, and 6 bases stayed unmatched. There are 16 residues in the CDR3. CDR1 SGHTA and CDR2 FQGTGA come from the germline V gene. For the CDR3, the DNA is TGTGCCAGCAGCAGAGAGACTAGCGGTTCCTACAATGAGCAGTTCTTC. It yields the protein CASSRETSGSYNEQFF.

This clone was seen only once. The gene calls are TRBV7-8 and TRBJ1-1; D might be TRBD1 (5 bases). The V and J ends lost 4 bases and 3 bases respectively, with 6 bases between them. CDR1 is SGHVS and CDR2 is FQNEAQ in the germline V gene. This CDR3 region has 12 residues. This CDR3 reads CASSSGYTEAFF. The CDR3 DNA sequence: TGTGCCAGCAGCTCAGGGTACACTGAAGCTTTCTTT.

This clone was detected once. This chain connects TRBV7-2 to TRBJ2-4; D remains ambiguous. The CDR3 contains 15 residues. In germline, CDR1 is SGHTA, CDR2 FQGNSA. The V end lost 2 bases, the J end lost 1 base, and 9 bases lay between the germline ends. CDR3 nucleotides: TGTGCCAGCAGCTTACTAGAAAGTGCCAAAAACATTCAGTACTTC. The encoded protein is CASSLLESAKNIQYF.